The present entry profiles one TCR beta chain with its context. It lacks a known antigen. Base quality data are lacking; no much larger clone is found one base away. This entry comes from a study of T-cell memory formation after mild COVID-19 (dated by TCRdb to about 2021). Looking at the study overall: TCR sequence clusters from the two donors were found to be largely donor specific. Longitudinal TCRalpha and TCRbeta repertoire sequencing tracked T-cell clones expanding and contracting after mild COVID-19 in a couple of donors. The cohort comprised two young, previously healthy adult volunteers, one female and one male. The paper's findings and limits, for the study overall: Contracting CD4+ clones turned up mainly in the CM and EM memory subsets, whereas EMRA was where CD8+ clones were enriched. Only two mild cases were covered by the study, and larger cohorts that include severe cases with pre-infection samples were considered necessary. The second-wave clones that peaked on day 37 were not confirmed to be SARS-CoV-2 specific. Some responding clones were detected in pre-infection memory, suggesting pre-existing cross-reactive memory T cells joined the SARS-CoV-2 response. Balanced CD4/CD8 phenotypes were observed for clones contracting from day 15 to 85, whereas a bias towards CD4+ was observed for a second wave of clones expanding from day 15 to 37.

From V the trimming removes 4 bases and from J it removes 7 bases, while the gene matches leave 10 bases of the junction unaccounted for. As encoded in the germline V gene, CDR1 is KGHDR while CDR2 is SFDVKD. There are 15 amino acids in the CDR3, from cysteine to phenylalanine inclusive. The entry retains the CDR3 DNA only, 45 bases that are in frame from base 1. The listed sequencing device is Illumina NovaSeq 6000. Using 5'RACE with constant-segment primers, TCRalpha and TCRbeta cDNA libraries were constructed, with sample barcodes and unique molecular identifiers added in the process. RNA was extracted from every sample with Trizol reagent. The libraries were amplified in two PCR steps, and the second step added a second sample barcode and Illumina TruSeq adapters. Sequencing of the libraries was done on an Illumina NovaSeq, producing 2 x 150 bp paired-end reads. The source study handled its data this way. Demultiplexing of reads and collapsing into UMI-guided consensus sequences were performed with migec v1.2.7. With mixcr v2.1.11, UMI consensuses were aligned to TRA and TRB V and J templates and assembled into clonotypes. A clonotype was counted as expanded or contracted only if both edgeR and NoisET called the change significant, with noise models trained on biological replicates. For edgeR calls, a false discovery rate-adjusted p below 0.01 and a log2 fold-change threshold of 1 were applied. As an exploratory analysis of dynamics, max-normalized trajectories of the 1000 most abundant clonotypes were examined with PCA combined with hierarchical clustering. Each responding clone was given a CD4 or CD8 phenotype based on the CD4+ and CD8+ repertoires, which had been sequenced separately. TCRdb ran its own pipeline on the public reads, namely fastp trimming at Q25 and MiXCR clone calling, and kept in-frame beta chains. CDR3 protein sequences are deduplicated, and each keeps its most common genes and DNA. It is TCRdb's table, rather than the study itself, that gives the V and J calls and clone size. The sample table shows approximately 560,000 distinct CDR3 sequences, and 15% to 20% are seen once. The top ten clones comprise around 8.1% of the sample.

Ficoll-Paque density gradient centrifugation was used to isolate PBMCs. Sequencing was done on a sample of PBMCs or a T cell subset sorted from them (not recorded which). The clonotype was recovered from an adult woman who had mild COVID-19 (a few samples of this study predate the infection). The sample titles of this study are shuffled in the database, so cell type and time point are left out; the donor was told from shared clones. The rearrangement combines TRBV24-1 with TRBJ1-2; 8 central nucleotides agree with TRBD1. The base sequence is TGTGCCACCAGTGACCCTGGACAGGGCGTAAGTGGCTACACCTTC. It specifies CATSDPGQGVSGYTF.